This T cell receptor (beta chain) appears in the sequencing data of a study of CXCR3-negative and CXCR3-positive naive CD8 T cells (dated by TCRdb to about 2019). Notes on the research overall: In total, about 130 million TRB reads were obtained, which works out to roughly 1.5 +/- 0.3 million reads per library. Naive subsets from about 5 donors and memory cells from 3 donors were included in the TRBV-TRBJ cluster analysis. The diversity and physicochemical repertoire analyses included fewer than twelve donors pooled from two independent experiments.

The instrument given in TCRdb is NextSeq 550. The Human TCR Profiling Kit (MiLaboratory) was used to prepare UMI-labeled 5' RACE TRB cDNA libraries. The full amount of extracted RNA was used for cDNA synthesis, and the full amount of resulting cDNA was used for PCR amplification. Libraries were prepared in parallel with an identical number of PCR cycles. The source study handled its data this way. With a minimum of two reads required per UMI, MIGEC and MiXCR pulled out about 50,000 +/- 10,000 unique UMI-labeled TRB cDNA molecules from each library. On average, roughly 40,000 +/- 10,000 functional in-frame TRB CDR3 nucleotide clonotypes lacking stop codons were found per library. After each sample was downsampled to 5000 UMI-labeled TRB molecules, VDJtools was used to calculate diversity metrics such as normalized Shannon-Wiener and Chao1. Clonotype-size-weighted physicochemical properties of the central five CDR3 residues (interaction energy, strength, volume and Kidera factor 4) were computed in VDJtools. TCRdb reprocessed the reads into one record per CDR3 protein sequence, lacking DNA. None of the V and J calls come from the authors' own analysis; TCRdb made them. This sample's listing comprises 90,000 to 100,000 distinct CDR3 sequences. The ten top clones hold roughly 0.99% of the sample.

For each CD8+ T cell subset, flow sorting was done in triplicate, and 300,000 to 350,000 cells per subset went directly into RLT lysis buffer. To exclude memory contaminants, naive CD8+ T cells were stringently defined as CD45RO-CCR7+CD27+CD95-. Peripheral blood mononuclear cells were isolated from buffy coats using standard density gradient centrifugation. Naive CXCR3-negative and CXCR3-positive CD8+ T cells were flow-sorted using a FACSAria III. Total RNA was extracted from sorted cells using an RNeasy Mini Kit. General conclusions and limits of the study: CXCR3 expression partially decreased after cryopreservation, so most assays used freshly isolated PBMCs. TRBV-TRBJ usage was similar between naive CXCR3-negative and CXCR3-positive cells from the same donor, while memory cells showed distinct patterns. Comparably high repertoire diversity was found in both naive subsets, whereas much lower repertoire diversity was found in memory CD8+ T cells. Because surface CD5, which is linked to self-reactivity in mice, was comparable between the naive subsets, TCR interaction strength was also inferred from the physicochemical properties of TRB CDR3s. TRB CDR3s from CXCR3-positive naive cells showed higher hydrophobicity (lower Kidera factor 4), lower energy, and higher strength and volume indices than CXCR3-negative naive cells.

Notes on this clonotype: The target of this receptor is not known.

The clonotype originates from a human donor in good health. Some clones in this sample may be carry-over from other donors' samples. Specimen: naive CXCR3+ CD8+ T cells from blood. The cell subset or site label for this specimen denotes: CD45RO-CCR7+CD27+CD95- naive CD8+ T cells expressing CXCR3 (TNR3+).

The CDR3 region reads CASSVWGGKSYNEQFF. The rearranged segments are TRBV7-3 and TRBJ2-1; TCRdb lists TRBD1, though no DNA is available to test this call. The germline V gene supplies CDR1 SGHTA and CDR2 FQGTGA. Spanning cysteine to phenylalanine, the CDR3 consists of 16 amino acids. No coding sequence is recorded.